This T cell receptor (beta chain) originates from a study of blood T cell repertoires in COVID-19. J lost 2 bases, V lost 6 bases, and 4 bases had no gene match. The germline CDR1 and CDR2 sequences are MRHNA and SNTAGT. CDR3 size: 15 residues. TCRdb's copy holds only in-frame clones and misses some; the assay was immunoSEQ multiplex PCR. The table has a few hundred thousand clones, around 83% seen once. The sequence derives from a man aged 30 to 45 who had recovered from COVID-19. J is TRBJ2-3 and V is TRBV6-4; 11 bases align to TRBD1. The specimen sequenced was peripheral blood. The CDR3 DNA is TGTGCCAGCAGCAGCGGACAGGGGGCCACAGATACGCAGTATTTT. Residues: CASSSGQGATDTQYF.